Described below is a single TCR beta chain sequence and its context. The sample belongs to a study of blood T cell repertoires in COVID-19. Study information: The United States, Italy and Spain provided the acute and convalescent COVID-19 samples. T cells, B-cell-depleted T cells, or PBMCs provided the cDNA or gDNA that served as material.

The V gene end was trimmed by 5 bases and the J gene end by 2 bases; junction bases not matched to a gene: 12. The CDR3 loop spans 16 amino acids. From germline, CDR1 is SGHAT and CDR2 FQDESV (reference sequence). Original data processing: By means of reference gene primer amplification, nucleated cell counts were estimated. Repertoires were generated with immunoSEQ multiplex PCR, while TCRdb's copy carries only in-frame clones and drops some. Clonal size and the V and J genes are those of that table, whereas D and trimming came from the DNA. Here the sample spans over 200,000 clones, 88% being singletons.

The chain links TRBV11-1 to TRBJ2-7; 7 bases fit TRBD2. Sequenced input: peripheral blood. The sequence was obtained from a woman in her 40s who had recovered from COVID-19. The CDR3 nucleotides are TGTGCCAGCAGCGCCAGACTAGCCCGAACCCCCTACGAGCAGTACTTC. This sequence encodes CASSARLARTPYEQYF.